A single sample is the source of the 16 T cell receptor beta chains below, sequenced in a study of CD8+CD57+ T cells in acquired aplastic anemia. TCR beta VDJ combinations and CDR3 sequences were profiled from genomic DNA. TCRdb reanalysed the reads using MiXCR and keeps one entry per CDR3 protein. The data show about 200,000 distinct CDR3 sequences, 55% to 65% seen once. CD8+CD57+ cell expansion, shown by flow cytometry, had occurred in the patients selected for sequencing. Sequencing was done on a sample of sorted CD4+, CD8+, or CD8+CD57+ T cells (not recorded which) from PBMCs. These receptors were collected from a human donor with aplastic anemia.

This clonotype was seen just once. The junction shows a germline mismatch at one end, possibly a read error. The chain's CDR3 is CATGDPSGTSGRDETQYF. CDR3 bases: TGTGCCACCGGTGATCCAAGTGGGACTAGCGGGAGGGATGAGACCCAGTACTTC. V and J are TRBV24-1 and TRBJ2-5; 16 positions match TRBD2. The CDR3 extends over 18 amino acids. Germline CDR1 KGHDR, CDR2 SFDVKD.

The V call is TRBV7-9, the J call TRBJ2-7, with TRBD2 identical over 10 bases. This CDR3 spans 14 amino acids. The germline gives CDR1 SEHNR, CDR2 FQNEAQ (reference sequence). Germline trimming cut 5 bases from V and 2 bases from J; bases unmatched to any gene: 3. CDR3 in DNA: TGTGCCAGCAGCACGACTAGCGGGCCCTACGAGCAGTACTTC. Amino acids: CASSTTSGPYEQYF.

The sample holds many counts of this clonotype. At one end, the junction sequence differs from germline, possibly due to a read error. The rearrangement links TRBV7-8 to TRBJ2-7; D call uncertain. The CDR3 totals 13 residues. Germline V lookup: CDR1 SGHVS, CDR2 FQNEAQ. CDR3 DNA sequence: TGCGCCAGCAGCTTCTCTGGCTCCTACGAGCAGTACTTC. Protein: CASSFSGSYEQYF.

V is TRBV10-3 and J is TRBJ1-1; 9 bases match TRBD1. Germline-derived CDR1 and CDR2 are ENHRY and SYGVKD. This CDR3 contains 13 residues. J gave up 3 bases and V 6 bases, and 2 bases lay outside the gene matches. CDR3 sequence: CAIRGTGYTEAFF. As DNA, the CDR3 is TGTGCCATCAGGGGGACAGGGTACACTGAAGCTTTCTTT.

This clonotype has just a few counts. The chain recombines TRBV2 with TRBJ1-1, with D possibly matching TRBD1 (6 bases). This CDR3 has 13 residues. CDR1 and CDR2 (germline): SNHLY, FYNNEI. V lost 6 bases and J lost 3, with 11 bases in between. In DNA form, the CDR3 reads TGTGCCAGCAGGAGGACAGAGTACACTGAAGCTTTCTTT. It yields the protein CASRRTEYTEAFF.

This chain joins TRBV6-6 and TRBJ1-5; D is unresolved. The CDR3 extends over 11 amino acids. The germline V and J ends were trimmed by 8 bases and 4 bases, with 6 bases remaining between them. Germline V gene data show CDR1 as MNHNY and CDR2 as SVGAGI (reference sequence). CDR3 loop: CASGRNQPQHF. The CDR3 DNA follows: TGTGCCAGCGGACGTAATCAGCCCCAGCATTTT.

This chain joins TRBV29-1 and TRBJ1-1; no clear D gene. V dropped 7 bases and J dropped 0 bases, with 6 bases sitting between them. Germline CDR1 SQVTM, CDR2 ANQGSEA. This CDR3 contains 11 residues. CDR3 sequence (DNA): TGCAGCGGTACTATGAACACTGAAGCTTTCTTT. Translation: CSGTMNTEAFF. Filled out from reference TRBV29-1 and TRBJ1-1, the complete variable domain reads SAVISQKPSRDICQRGTSLTIQCQVDSQVTMMFWYRQQPGQSLTLIATANQGSEATYESGFVIDKFPISRPNLTFSTLTVSNMSPEDSSIYLCSGTMNTEAFFGQGTRLTVV.

V gene TRBV6-1 combines with J gene TRBJ2-3, with 11 bases identical to TRBD2. The germline CDR1 and CDR2 sequences are MNHNS and SASEGT. With 1 base clipped from V and 8 bases from J, the junction kept 17 bases outside the gene matches. The length of the CDR3 is 19 residues. The CDR3 region is CASSEEAASGGSRRGTQYF. In DNA, the CDR3 is TGTGCCAGCAGTGAAGAGGCGGCTAGCGGGGGGAGCAGGAGAGGTACGCAGTATTTT.

This clonotype occurred a few times. The chain combines TRBV6-1 with TRBJ2-7, with 8 bases fitting TRBD1. In germline, CDR1 is MNHNS, CDR2 SASEGT. The CDR3 has 14 amino acids. V was pared by 3 bases and J by 7 bases, with 8 bases of the junction left unmatched. Written as DNA, the CDR3 is TGTGCCAGCAGTGACCTTTGGCAGGGGGCGGAGCAGTACTTC. Its translation: CASSDLWQGAEQYF.

This clonotype occurred many times. The chain links TRBV5-8 to TRBJ2-3, with 7 bases lining up with TRBD2. Losses at the gene ends were 4 bases for V and 4 bases for J; bases not matched to a gene: 3. CDR1 and CDR2 from the germline V gene are SGHTS and YDEGEE. The CDR3 runs 13 residues. CDR3 sequence: CASSPGRADTQYF. In DNA form, the CDR3 reads TGTGCCAGCAGCCCTGGGAGGGCAGATACGCAGTATTTT.

This chain uses TRBV10-3 with TRBJ2-5, with D possibly TRBD2 on 6 matching bases. The CDR3 is made up of 13 amino acids. Germline V gene lookup returns CDR1 ENHRY and CDR2 SYGVKD. In DNA form, the CDR3 reads TGTGCATCGGGCGGGACTGCACAAGAGACCCAGTACTTC. This translates into CASGGTAQETQYF.

There are many counts of this clonotype. The chain links TRBV6-4 to TRBJ2-3; TRBD2 matches at 9 bases. J lost 1 base, V lost 4 bases, and 0 bases had no gene match. The CDR3 is 14 residues long. CDR1 MRHNA and CDR2 SNTAGT come from the germline V gene. The DNA of the CDR3 is TGTGCCAGCAGTGCTAGCGGGGGCACAGATACGCAGTATTTT. Protein: CASSASGGTDTQYF.

V and J are TRBV5-1 and TRBJ1-1; D uncertain. The length of the CDR3 is 15 residues. CDR1 SGHRS and CDR2 YFSETQ come from the germline V gene. V dropped 0 bases and J dropped 0 bases, with 9 bases sitting between them. The DNA of the CDR3 is TGCGCCAGCAGCTTGGGACCGGGAATGAACACTGAAGCTTTCTTT. Its protein is CASSLGPGMNTEAFF.

This clonotype was seen a few times. One end of the junction does not line up with germline, which may come from a read error. This sequence joins TRBV5-5 and TRBJ2-7; D might be TRBD2 (7 bases). The germline CDR1 and CDR2 sequences are SGHKS and YYEKEE (reference sequence). The length of the CDR3 is 15 residues. CDR3 residues: CASSQDWRGRYEQYF. CDR3 sequence (DNA): TGCGCCAGCAGCCAAGACTGGCGGGGGCGCTACGAGCAGTACTTC. Together with reference TRBV5-5 and TRBJ2-7, the CDR3 gives the full variable domain: DAGVTQSPTHLIKTRGQQVTLRCSPISGHKSVSWYQQVLGQGPQFIFQYYEKEERGRGNFPDRFSARQFPNYSSELNVNALLLGDSALYLCASSQDWRGRYEQYFGPGTRLTVT.

This clonotype was seen once. This rearrangement joins TRBV5-1 to TRBJ1-1; D remains ambiguous. This CDR3 comprises 14 residues. Germline V lookup: CDR1 SGHRS, CDR2 YFSETQ. Trimming pared 2 bases from V and 10 bases from J, leaving 18 bases between. The CDR3 coding sequence is TGCGCCAGCAGCTTTGACGGACCCAGCTCAGGAGCTTTCTTT. Encoded protein: CASSFDGPSSGAFF.

The V call is TRBV5-1, the J call TRBJ2-5; D might be TRBD1 (6 bases). CDR3 length: 13 amino acids. The germline gives CDR1 SGHRS, CDR2 YFSETQ. V lost 3 bases and J 5 bases, leaving 11 bases between the germline ends. Written as DNA, the CDR3 is TGCGCCAGCAGCTCACAGGGTACCGAGACCCAGTACTTC. Translating gives CASSSQGTETQYF.